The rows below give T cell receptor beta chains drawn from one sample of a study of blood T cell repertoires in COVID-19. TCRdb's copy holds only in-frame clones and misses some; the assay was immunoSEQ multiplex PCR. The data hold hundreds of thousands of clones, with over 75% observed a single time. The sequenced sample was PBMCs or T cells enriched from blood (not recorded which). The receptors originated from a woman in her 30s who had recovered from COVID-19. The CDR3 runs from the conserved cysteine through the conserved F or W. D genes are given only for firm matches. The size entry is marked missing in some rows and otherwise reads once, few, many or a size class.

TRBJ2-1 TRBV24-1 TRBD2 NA CATSDPLERGVSYNEQFF TGTGCCACCAGTGACCCCTTGGAACGGGGGGTTTCCTACAATGAGCAGTTCTTC
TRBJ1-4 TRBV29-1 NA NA CSVEGSRDSEKLFF TGCAGCGTTGAAGGGAGCAGGGATTCTGAAAAACTGTTTTTT
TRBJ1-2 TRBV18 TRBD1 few CASSGDRGTYGYTF TGTGCCAGCTCAGGGGACAGGGGGACGTATGGCTACACCTTC
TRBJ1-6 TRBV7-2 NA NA CASSSRDFFSPLHF TGTGCCAGCAGCTCCAGGGACTTCTTTTCACCCCTCCACTTT
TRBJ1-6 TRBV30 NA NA CAWLGPKDLHF TGTGCCTGGCTGGGGCCTAAGGACCTCCACTTT
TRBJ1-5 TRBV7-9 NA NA CASSGGNSNQPQHF TGTGCCAGCAGCGGGGGGAATAGCAATCAGCCCCAGCATTTT
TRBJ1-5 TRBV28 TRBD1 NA CASSLLAGGPSNQPQHF TGTGCCAGCAGTTTATTGGCAGGGGGCCCTAGCAATCAGCCCCAGCATTTT
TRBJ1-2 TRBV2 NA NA CASSAGMEGYTF TGTGCCAGCAGTGCAGGAATGGAAGGCTACACCTTC
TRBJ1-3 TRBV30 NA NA CAWSVSIRDTIYF TGTGCCTGGAGTGTAAGCATTAGAGACACCATATATTTT
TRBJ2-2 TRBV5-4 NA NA CASSWGPAANTGELFF TGTGCCAGCAGCTGGGGGCCGGCTGCGAACACCGGGGAGCTGTTTTTT
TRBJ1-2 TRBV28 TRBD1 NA CASSSSGQGGDYGYTF TGTGCCAGCAGTTCCTCCGGACAGGGGGGGGACTATGGCTACACCTTC
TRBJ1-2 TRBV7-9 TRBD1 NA CASSLARTGPYGYTF TGTGCCAGCAGCTTAGCGCGGACAGGCCCCTATGGCTACACCTTC
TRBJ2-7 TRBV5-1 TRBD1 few CASSWTGTSYEQYF TGCGCCAGCAGCTGGACAGGTACCTCCTACGAGCAGTACTTC
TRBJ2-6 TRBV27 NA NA CASSLPPGAGANVLTF TGTGCCAGCAGTTTACCTCCAGGGGCTGGGGCCAACGTCCTGACTTTC
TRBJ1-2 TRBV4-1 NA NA CASSQHLREDYGYTF TGCGCCAGCAGCCAACACCTGAGGGAAGACTATGGCTACACCTTC
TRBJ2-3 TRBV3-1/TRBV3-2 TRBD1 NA CASSQDGRGPGTQYF TGTGCCAGCAGCCAAGACGGCAGGGGGCCGGGTACGCAGTATTTT
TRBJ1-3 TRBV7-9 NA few CASSLRELSSGNTIYF TGTGCCAGCAGCTTGCGGGAACTCAGCTCTGGAAACACCATATATTTT
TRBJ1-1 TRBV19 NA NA CASSGGFALSTEAFF TGTGCCAGTAGTGGGGGGTTTGCCTTGAGCACTGAAGCTTTCTTT
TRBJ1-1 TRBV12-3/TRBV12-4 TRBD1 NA CASSVNRDREAFF TGTGCCAGCAGCGTAAACCGGGACAGGGAAGCTTTCTTT
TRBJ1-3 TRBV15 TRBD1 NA CATSRQGSTSDTIYF TGTGCCACCAGCCGACAGGGATCCACTTCGGACACCATATATTTT
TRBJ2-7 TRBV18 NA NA CASSPAEDRSQYF TGTGCCAGCTCACCCGCGGAAGACAGGTCGCAGTACTTC
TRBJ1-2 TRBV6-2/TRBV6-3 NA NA CASSSETGSYGYTF TGTGCCAGCAGCTCAGAAACAGGGAGCTATGGCTACACCTTC
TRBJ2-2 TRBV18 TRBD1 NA CASSPDRPIGELFF TGTGCCAGCTCACCGGACAGGCCCATCGGGGAGCTGTTTTTT
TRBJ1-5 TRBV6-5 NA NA CASSPGQSGNQPQHF TGTGCCAGCAGCCCCGGTCAATCGGGCAATCAGCCCCAGCATTTT
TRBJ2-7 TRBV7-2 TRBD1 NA CASRNPGQSSYEQYF TGTGCCAGCAGAAACCCGGGACAGAGCTCCTACGAGCAGTACTTC
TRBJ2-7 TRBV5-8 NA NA CASSLALATYEQYF TGTGCCAGCAGCTTGGCGTTGGCCACCTACGAGCAGTACTTC
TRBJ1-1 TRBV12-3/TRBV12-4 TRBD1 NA CASTGALIWAFF TGTGCCAGTACAGGGGCCCTAATATGGGCTTTCTTT
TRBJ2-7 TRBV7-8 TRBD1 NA CASSPVRDRSYEQYF TGTGCCAGCAGTCCAGTCCGGGACAGGTCCTACGAGCAGTACTTC
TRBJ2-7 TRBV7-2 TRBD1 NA CASSLGTGPHEQYF TGTGCCAGCAGCTTAGGGACAGGGCCCCACGAGCAGTACTTC
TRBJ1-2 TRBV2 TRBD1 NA CASSAQGADGGYTF TGTGCCAGCAGTGCGCAGGGGGCTGATGGTGGCTACACCTTC
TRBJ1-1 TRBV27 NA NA CASSLSGGRVWTEAFF TGTGCCAGCAGTTTAAGCGGGGGGCGGGTGTGGACTGAAGCTTTCTTT
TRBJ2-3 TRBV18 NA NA CASSPDGGETF TGTGCCAGCTCACCAGATGGCGGAGAGACGTTT
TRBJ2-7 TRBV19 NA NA CASSSSLLLSSYEQYF TGTGCCAGTAGTAGTTCATTACTCTTGTCCTCCTACGAGCAGTACTTC